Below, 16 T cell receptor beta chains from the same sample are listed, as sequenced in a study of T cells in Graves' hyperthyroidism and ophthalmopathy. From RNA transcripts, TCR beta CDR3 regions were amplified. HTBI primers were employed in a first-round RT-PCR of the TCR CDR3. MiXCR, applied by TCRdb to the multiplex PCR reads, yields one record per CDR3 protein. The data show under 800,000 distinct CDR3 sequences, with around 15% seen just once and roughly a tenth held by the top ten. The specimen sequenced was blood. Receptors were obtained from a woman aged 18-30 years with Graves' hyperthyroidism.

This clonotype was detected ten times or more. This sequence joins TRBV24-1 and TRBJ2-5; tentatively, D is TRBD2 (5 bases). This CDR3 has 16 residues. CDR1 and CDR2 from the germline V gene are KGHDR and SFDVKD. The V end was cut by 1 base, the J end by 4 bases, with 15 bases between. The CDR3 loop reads CATSDLGPLGGETQYF. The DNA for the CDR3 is TGTGCCACCAGTGATTTAGGGCCTCTAGGAGGAGAGACCCAGTACTTC.

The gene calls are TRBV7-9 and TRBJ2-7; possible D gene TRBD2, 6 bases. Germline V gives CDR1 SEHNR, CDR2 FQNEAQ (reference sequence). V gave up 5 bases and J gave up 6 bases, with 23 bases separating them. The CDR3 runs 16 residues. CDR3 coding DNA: TGTGCCAGCAGCCCCCCGGGACTCCGGAGGTCGTGCGAGCAGTACTTC. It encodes CASSPPGLRRSCEQYF.

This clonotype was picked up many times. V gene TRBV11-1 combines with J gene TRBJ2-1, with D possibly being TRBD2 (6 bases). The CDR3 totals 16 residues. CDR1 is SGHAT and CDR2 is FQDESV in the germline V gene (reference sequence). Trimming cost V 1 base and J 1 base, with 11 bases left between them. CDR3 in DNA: TGTGCCAGCAGCTTAGTAGGGCGGGAATCCTACAATGAGCAGTTCTTC. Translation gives CASSLVGRESYNEQFF.

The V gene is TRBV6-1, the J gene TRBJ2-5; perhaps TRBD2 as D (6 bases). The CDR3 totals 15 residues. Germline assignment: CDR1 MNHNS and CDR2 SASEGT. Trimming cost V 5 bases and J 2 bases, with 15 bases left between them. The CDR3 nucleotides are TGTGCCAGCAGTCCATTCTCGGGGGTTCAAGAGACCCAGTACTTC. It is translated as CASSPFSGVQETQYF.

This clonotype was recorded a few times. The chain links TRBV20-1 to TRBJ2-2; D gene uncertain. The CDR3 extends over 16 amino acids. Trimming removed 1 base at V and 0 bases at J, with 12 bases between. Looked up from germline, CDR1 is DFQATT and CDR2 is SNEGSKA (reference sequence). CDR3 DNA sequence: TGCAGTGCTAGAGGGTCTACCAGTCCGAACACCGGGGAGCTGTTTTTT. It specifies CSARGSTSPNTGELFF.

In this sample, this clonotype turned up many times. Here the CDR3 reads CASFVQREAYEQYF. The CDR3 coding sequence is TGTGCCAGCTTTGTCCAGCGGGAAGCTTACGAGCAGTACTTC. The V and J genes are TRBV7-3 and TRBJ2-7; 7 bases are a match to TRBD2. CDR3 length: 14 amino acids. Germline V gene lookup returns CDR1 SGHTA and CDR2 FQGTGA. V dropped 8 bases and J dropped 4; count of bases not matched to a gene: 11.

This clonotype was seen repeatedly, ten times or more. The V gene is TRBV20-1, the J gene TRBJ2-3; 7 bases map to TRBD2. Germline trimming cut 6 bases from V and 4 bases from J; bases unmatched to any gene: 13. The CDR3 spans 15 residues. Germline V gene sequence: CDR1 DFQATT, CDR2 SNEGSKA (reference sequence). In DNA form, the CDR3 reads TGCAGTGCGCCCCTCGGGGGGAGTACCGCAGATACGCAGTATTTT. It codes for CSAPLGGSTADTQYF.

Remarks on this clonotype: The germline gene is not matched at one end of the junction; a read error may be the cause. The CDR3 DNA reads TGTGCCAGCGGCTTCCGAATGCATACTAATAGCGGGAGGTCCTCCTACGAGCAGTACTTC. Translated: CASGFRMHTNSGRSSYEQYF. J is TRBJ2-7 and V is TRBV7-6, with 10 bases that match TRBD2. Germline lookup yields CDR1 SGHVS and CDR2 FNYEAQ. CDR3 length: 20 amino acids.

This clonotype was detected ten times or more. Here the CDR3 DNA reads TGTGCCAGCAGTTACAGGGTGAGCACTGAAGCTTTCTTT. It specifies CASSYRVSTEAFF. The V call is TRBV2, the J call TRBJ1-1, with D possibly being TRBD1 (6 bases). CDR3 length equals 13 residues. CDR1 SNHLY and CDR2 FYNNEI come from the germline V gene. V was pared by 5 bases and J by 4 bases, with 11 bases between. Complete variable domain (other parts from reference TRBV2 and TRBJ1-1): EPEVTQTPSHQVTQMGQEVILRCVPISNHLYFYWYRQILGQKVEFLVSFYNNEISEKSEIFDDQFSVERPDGSNFTLKIRSTKLEDSAMYFCASSYRVSTEAFFGQGTRLTVV.

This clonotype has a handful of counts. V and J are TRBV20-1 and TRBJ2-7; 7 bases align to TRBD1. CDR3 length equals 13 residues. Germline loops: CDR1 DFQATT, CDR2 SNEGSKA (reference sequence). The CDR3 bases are TGCAGCGTAAGACAGGGAATGTCCTACGAGCAGTACTTC. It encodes CSVRQGMSYEQYF.

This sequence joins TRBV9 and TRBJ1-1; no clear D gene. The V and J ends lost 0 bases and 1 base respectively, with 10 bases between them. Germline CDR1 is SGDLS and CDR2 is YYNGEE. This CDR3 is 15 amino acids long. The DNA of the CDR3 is TGTGCCAGCAGCGTAGTGGGGAAAGGGAACACTGAAGCTTTCTTT. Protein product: CASSVVGKGNTEAFF.

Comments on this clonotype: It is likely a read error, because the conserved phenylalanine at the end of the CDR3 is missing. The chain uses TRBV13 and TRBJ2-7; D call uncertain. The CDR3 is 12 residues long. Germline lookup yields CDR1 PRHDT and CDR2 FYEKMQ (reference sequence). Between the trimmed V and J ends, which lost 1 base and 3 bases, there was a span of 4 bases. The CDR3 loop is CASSLDSYEQYL. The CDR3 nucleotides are TGTGCCAGCAGCTTAGACAGCTACGAGCAGTACTTA.

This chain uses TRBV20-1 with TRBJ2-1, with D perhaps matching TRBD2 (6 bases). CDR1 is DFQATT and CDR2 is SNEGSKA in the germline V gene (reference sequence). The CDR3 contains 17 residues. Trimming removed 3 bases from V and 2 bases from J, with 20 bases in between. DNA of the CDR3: TGCAGTGCTAGTCCCGCCGTAGGGGAGGCCACCTACAATGAGCAGTTCTTC. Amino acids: CSASPAVGEATYNEQFF.

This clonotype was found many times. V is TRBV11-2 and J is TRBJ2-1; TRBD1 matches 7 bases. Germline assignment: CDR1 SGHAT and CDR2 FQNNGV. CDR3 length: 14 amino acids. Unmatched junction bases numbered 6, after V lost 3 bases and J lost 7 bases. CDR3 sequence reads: CASSLYRGENEQFF. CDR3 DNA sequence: TGTGCCAGCAGCTTGTACAGGGGCGAGAATGAGCAGTTCTTC.

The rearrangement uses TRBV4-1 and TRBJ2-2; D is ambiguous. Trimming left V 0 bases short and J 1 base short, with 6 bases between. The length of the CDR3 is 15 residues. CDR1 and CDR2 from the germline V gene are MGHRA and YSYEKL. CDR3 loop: CASSQDRMNTGELFF. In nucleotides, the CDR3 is TGCGCCAGCAGCCAAGACCGTATGAACACCGGGGAGCTGTTTTTT.

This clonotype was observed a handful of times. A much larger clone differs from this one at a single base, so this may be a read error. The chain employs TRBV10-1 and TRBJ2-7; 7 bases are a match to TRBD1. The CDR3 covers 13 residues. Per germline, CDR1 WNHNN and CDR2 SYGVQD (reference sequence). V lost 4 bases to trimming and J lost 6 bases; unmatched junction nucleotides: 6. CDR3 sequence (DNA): TGCGCCAGCAGTGGGAGGACAGGCCTCGAGCAGTACTTC. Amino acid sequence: CASSGRTGLEQYF.